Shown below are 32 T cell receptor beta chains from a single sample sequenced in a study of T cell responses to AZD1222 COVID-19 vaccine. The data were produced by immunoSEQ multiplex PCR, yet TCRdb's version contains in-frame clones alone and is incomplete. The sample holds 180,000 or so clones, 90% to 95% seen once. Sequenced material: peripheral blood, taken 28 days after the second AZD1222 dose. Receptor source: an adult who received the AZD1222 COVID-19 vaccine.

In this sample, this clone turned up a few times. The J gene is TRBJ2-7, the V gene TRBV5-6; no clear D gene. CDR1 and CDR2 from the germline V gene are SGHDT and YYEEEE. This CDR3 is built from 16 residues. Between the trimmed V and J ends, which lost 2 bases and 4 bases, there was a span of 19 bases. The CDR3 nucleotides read TGTGCCAGCAGCTTTCAGGCTAACAGCAGACTTTACGAGCAGTACTTC. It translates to CASSFQANSRLYEQYF.

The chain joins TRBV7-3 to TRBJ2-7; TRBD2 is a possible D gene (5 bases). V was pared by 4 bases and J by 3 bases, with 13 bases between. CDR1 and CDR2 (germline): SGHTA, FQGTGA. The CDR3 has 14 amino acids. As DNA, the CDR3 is TGTGCCAGCAGCTGTAGCGTTTCGATCTACGAGCAGTACTTC. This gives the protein CASSCSVSIYEQYF. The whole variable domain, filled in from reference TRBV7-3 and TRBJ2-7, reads GAGVSQTPSNKVTEKGKYVELRCDPISGHTALYWYRQSLGQGPEFLIYFQGTGAADDSGLPNDRFFAVRPEGSVSTLKIQRTERGDSAVYLCASSCSVSIYEQYFGPGTRLTVT.

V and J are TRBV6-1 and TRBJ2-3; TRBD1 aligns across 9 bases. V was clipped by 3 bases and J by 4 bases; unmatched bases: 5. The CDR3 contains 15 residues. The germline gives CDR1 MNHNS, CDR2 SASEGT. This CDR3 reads CASSDRTGAADTQYF. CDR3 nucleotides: TGTGCCAGCAGTGATCGGACAGGGGCGGCAGATACGCAGTATTTT.

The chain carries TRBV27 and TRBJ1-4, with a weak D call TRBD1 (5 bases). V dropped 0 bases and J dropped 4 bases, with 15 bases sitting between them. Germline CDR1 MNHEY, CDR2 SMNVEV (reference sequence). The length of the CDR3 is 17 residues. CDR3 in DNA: TGTGCCAGCAGTTTATCCTGGGGGTGGTCAGATAATGAAAAACTGTTTTTT. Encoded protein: CASSLSWGWSDNEKLFF.

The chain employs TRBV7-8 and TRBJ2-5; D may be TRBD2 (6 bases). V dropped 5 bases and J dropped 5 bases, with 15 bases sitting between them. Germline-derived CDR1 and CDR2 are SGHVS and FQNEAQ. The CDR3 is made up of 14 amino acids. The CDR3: CASSRGPGRETQYF. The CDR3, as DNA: TGTGCCAGCAGCCGAGGACCGGGGAGGGAGACCCAGTACTTC.

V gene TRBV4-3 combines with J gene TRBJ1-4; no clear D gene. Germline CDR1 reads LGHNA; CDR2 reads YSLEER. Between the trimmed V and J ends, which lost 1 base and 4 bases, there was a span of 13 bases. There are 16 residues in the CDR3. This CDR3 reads CASSQAMRISNEKLFF. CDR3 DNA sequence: TGCGCCAGCAGCCAAGCTATGAGGATTAGTAATGAAAAACTGTTTTTT.

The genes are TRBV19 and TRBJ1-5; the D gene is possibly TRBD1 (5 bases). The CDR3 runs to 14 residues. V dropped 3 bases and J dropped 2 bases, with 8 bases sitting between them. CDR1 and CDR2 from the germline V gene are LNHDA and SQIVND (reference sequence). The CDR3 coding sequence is TGTGCCAGTAGTATCCAGGGAGGCAATCAGCCCCAGCATTTT. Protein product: CASSIQGGNQPQHF.

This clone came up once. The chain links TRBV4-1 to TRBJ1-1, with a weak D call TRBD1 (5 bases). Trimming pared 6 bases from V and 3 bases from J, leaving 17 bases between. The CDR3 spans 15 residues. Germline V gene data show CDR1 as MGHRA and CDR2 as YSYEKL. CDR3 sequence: CASRRTGTRDTEAFF. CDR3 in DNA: TGCGCCAGCAGGAGAACTGGGACCAGGGACACTGAAGCTTTCTTT.

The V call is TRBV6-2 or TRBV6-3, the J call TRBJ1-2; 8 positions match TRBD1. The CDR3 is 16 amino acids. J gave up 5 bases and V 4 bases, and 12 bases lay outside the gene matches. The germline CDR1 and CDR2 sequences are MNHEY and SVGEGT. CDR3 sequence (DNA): TGTGCCAGCAGTTCCCCCGGTCGAGGGACAGGATATGGCTACACCTTC. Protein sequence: CASSSPGRGTGYGYTF.

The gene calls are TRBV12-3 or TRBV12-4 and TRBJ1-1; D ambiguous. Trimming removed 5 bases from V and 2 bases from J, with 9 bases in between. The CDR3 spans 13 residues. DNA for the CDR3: TGTGCCAGCAGTCGATGGCTAAACACTGAAGCTTTCTTT. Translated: CASSRWLNTEAFF.

The CDR3, as DNA: TGTGCTAGCGACACTGAGGGGATCTCTGGAAACACCATATATTTT. Its protein product is CASDTEGISGNTIYF. The chain carries TRBV12-5 and TRBJ1-3; D may be TRBD1 (5 bases). CDR1 and CDR2 (germline): LGHNT, FRNRAP. This CDR3 has 15 residues. Trimming took 9 bases from V and 0 from J, leaving 15 bases between them. Complete variable domain (other parts from reference TRBV12-5 and TRBJ1-3): DARVTQTPRHKVTEMGQEVTMRCQPILGHNTVFWYRQTMMQGLELLAYFRNRAPLDDSGMPKDRFSAEMPDATLATLKIQPSEPRDSAVYFCASDTEGISGNTIYFGEGSWLTVV.

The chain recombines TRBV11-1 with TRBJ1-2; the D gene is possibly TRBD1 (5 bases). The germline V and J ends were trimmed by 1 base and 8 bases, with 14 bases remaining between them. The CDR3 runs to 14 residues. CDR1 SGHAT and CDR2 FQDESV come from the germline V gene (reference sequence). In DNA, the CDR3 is TGTGCCAGCAGCTTAGTCGGGGCCTCGAGAGGCTACACCTTC. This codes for CASSLVGASRGYTF.

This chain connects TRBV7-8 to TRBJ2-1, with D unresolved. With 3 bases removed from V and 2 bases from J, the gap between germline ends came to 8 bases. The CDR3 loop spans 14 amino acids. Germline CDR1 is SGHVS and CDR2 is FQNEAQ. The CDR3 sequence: CASSLNGPYNEQFF. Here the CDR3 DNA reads TGTGCCAGCAGCTTGAACGGCCCCTACAATGAGCAGTTCTTC.

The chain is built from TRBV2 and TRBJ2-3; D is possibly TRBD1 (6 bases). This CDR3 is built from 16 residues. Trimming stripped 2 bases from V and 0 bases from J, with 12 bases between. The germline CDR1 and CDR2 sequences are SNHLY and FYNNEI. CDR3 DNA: TGTGCCAGCAGTGAACTCAGGGGTCTAAGCACAGATACGCAGTATTTT. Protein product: CASSELRGLSTDTQYF.

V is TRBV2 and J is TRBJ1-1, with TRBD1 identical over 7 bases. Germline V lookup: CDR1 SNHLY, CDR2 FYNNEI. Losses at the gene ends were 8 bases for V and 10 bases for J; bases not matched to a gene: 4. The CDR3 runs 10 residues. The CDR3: CASGRDRAFF. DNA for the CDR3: TGTGCCAGCGGGAGGGACAGAGCTTTCTTT.

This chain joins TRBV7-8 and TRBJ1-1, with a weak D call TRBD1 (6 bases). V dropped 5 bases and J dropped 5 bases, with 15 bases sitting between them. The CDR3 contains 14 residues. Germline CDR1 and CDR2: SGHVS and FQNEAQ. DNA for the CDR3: TGTGCCAGCAGCCTAATCAGGGGAAGGACTGAAGCTTTCTTT. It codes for CASSLIRGRTEAFF.

This CDR3 is CAYRGANTGELFF. The CDR3, as DNA: TGTGCTTATCGGGGGGCGAACACCGGGGAGCTGTTTTTT. V is TRBV12-3 or TRBV12-4 and J is TRBJ2-2, with 7 nucleotides matching TRBD2. The CDR3 totals 13 residues.

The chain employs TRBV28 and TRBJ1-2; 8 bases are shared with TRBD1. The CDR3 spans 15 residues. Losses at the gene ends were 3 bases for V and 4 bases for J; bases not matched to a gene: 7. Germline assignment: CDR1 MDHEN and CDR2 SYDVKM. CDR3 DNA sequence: TGTGCCAGCAGTTTCCCTCGGACAGGGATCTATGGCTACACCTTC. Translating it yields CASSFPRTGIYGYTF.

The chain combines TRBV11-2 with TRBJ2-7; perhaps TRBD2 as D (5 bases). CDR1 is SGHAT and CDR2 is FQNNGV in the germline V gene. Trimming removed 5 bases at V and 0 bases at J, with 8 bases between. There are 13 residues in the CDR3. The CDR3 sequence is CASSGSSSYEQYF. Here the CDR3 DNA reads TGTGCCAGCAGCGGGAGCTCCTCCTACGAGCAGTACTTC.

Here the CDR3 reads CASSSAGDTQYF. CDR3 nucleotides: TGTGCCAGCAGCTCCGCCGGAGATACGCAGTATTTT. The chain employs TRBV7-9 and TRBJ2-3, with D unclear. The CDR3 is 12 amino acids. Looked up from germline, CDR1 is SEHNR and CDR2 is FQNEAQ (reference sequence). V gave up 4 bases and J gave up 5 bases, with 7 bases separating them. Full variable domain (missing parts from reference TRBV7-9 and TRBJ2-3): DTGVSQNPRHKITKRGQNVTFRCDPISEHNRLYWYRQTLGQGPEFLTYFQNEAQLEKSRLLSDRFSAERPKGSFSTLEIQRTEQGDSAMYLCASSSAGDTQYFGPGTRLTVL.

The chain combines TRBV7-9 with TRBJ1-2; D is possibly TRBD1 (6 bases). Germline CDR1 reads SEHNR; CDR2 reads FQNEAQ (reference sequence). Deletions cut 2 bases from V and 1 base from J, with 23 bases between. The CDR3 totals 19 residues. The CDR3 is CASSLTLSSGGRDNYGYTF. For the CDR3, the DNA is TGTGCCAGCAGCTTAACCCTCTCATCCGGGGGGCGCGATAACTATGGCTACACCTTC.

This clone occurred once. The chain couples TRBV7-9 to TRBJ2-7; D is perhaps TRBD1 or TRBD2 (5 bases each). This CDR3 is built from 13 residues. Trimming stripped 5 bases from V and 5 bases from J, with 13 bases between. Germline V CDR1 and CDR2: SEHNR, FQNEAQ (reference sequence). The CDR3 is CASSPREKDEQYF. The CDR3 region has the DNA TGTGCCAGCAGCCCCAGGGAGAAGGACGAGCAGTACTTC.

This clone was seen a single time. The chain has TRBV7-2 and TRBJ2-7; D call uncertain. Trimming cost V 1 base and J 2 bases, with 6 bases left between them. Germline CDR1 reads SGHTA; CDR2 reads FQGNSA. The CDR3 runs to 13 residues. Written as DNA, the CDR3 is TGTGCCAGCAGCTTAGGCAATACCTACGAGCAGTACTTC. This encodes CASSLGNTYEQYF.

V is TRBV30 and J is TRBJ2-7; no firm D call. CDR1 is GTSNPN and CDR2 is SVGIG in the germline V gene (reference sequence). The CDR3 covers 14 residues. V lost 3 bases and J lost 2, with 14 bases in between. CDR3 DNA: TGTGCCTGGAGGCGTTGGGTCACCACCTACGAGCAGTACTTC. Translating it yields CAWRRWVTTYEQYF.

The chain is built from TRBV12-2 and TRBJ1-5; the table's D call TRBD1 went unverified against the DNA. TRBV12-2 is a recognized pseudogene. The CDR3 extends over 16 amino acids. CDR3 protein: CASRLADRGLNQPQHF. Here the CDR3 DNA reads TGTGCAAGTCGCTTAGCAGACAGGGGGCTAAATCAGCCCCAGCATTTT.

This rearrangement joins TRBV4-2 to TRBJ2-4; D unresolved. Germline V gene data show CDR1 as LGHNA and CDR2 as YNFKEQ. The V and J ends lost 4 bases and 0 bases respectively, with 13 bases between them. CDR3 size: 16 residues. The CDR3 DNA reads TGTGCCAGCAGCCCCGACCCCACGATAGCCAAAAACATTCAGTACTTC. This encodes CASSPDPTIAKNIQYF.

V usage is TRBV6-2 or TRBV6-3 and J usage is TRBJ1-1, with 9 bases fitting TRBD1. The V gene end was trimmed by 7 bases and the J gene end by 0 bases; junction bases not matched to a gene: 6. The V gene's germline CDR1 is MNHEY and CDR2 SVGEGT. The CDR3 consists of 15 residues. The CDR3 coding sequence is TGTGCCAGCACCCCCGGACAGGGGATGAACACTGAAGCTTTCTTT. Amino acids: CASTPGQGMNTEAFF.

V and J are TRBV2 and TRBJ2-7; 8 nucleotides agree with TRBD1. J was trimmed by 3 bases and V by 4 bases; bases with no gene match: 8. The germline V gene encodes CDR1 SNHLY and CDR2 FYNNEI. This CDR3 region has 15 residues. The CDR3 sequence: CASSGDRSGSYEQYF. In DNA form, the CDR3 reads TGTGCCAGCAGTGGGGACAGGTCCGGTAGCTACGAGCAGTACTTC.

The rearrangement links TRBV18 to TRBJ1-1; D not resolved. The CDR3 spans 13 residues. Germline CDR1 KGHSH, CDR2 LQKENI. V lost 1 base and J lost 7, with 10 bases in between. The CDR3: CASSPRTTFEAFF. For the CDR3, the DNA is TGTGCCAGCTCACCACGGACCACCTTTGAAGCTTTCTTT.

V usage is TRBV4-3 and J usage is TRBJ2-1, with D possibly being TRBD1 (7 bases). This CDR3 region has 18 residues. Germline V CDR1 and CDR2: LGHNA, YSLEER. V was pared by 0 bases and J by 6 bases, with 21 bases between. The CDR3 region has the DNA TGCGCCAGCAGCCAAGAAGCGAGAATAGCGGACAGGCGCAATGAGCAGTTCTTC. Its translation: CASSQEARIADRRNEQFF.

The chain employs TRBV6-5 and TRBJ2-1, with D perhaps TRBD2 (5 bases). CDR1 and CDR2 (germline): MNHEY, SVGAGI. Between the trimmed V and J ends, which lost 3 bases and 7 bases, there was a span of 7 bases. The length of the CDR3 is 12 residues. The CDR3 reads CASSYGRNEQFF. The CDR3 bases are TGTGCCAGCAGTTATGGGAGAAATGAGCAGTTCTTC.

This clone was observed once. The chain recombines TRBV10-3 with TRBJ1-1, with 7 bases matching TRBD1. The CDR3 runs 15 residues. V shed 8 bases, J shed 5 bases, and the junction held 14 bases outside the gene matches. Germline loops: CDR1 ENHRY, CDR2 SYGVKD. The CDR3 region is CAIGSQTGLETEAFF. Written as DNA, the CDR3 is TGTGCCATCGGCTCCCAGACAGGGTTGGAGACTGAAGCTTTCTTT.